The next 6 T cell receptor beta chains were all read from a single sample in a study of spatial heterogeneity in lung cancer. TCRdb analysed the 5' RACE reads with MiXCR anew, one entry per CDR3 protein. Counted here are tens of thousands of distinct CDR3 sequences, over 9.5% occurring once; the ten biggest clones make up over 40%. Noted time point: sample taken at primary tumor resection. Sequenced material: PBMCs, taken at surgery. Receptor source: a male donor with early-stage non-small cell lung cancer.

Notes on this clonotype: One end of the junction varies from germline; a read error may be responsible. V and J are TRBV7-7 and TRBJ2-1; D ambiguous. The CDR3 spans 12 residues. Germline-derived CDR1 and CDR2 are SSHAT and FNYEAQ (reference sequence). The CDR3 region is CASSPDLGEQFF. In DNA form, the CDR3 reads TGTGCTAGCAGCCCGGACCTGGGTGAGCAGTTCTTC.

A few counts support this clonotype. V is TRBV20-1 and J is TRBJ1-2; D is unresolved. This CDR3 spans 11 amino acids. Trimming pared 1 base from V and 4 bases from J, leaving 4 bases between. The germline CDR1 and CDR2 sequences are DFQATT and SNEGSKA (reference sequence). The CDR3, as DNA: TGCAGTGCTAGAGTTTCCTATGGCTACACCTTC. Translating it yields CSARVSYGYTF.

The chain combines TRBV29-1 with TRBJ2-3, with D hard to call. The V gene's germline CDR1 is SQVTM and CDR2 ANQGSEA. Between the trimmed V and J ends, which lost 3 bases and 1 base, there was a span of 11 bases. The CDR3 contains 14 residues. CDR3 region: CSVDSPQGTDTQYF. In DNA form, the CDR3 reads TGCAGCGTTGATTCCCCGCAGGGCACAGATACGCAGTATTTT.

This clonotype was counted ten times or more. The chain joins TRBV5-1 to TRBJ1-5; 10 nucleotides agree with TRBD1. Germline trimming cut 5 bases from V and 5 bases from J; bases unmatched to any gene: 10. Germline V lookup: CDR1 SGHRS, CDR2 YFSETQ. The CDR3 loop spans 16 amino acids. In DNA form, the CDR3 reads TGCGCCAGCAGGGAGGGGACAGGGGATAATTATCAGCCCCAGCATTTT. This gives the protein CASREGTGDNYQPQHF. Complete variable domain (other parts from reference TRBV5-1 and TRBJ1-5): KAGVTQTPRYLIKTRGQQVTLSCSPISGHRSVSWYQQTPGQGLQFLFEYFSETQRNKGNFPGRFSGRQFSNSRSEMNVSTLELGDSALYLCASREGTGDNYQPQHFGDGTRLSIL.

This clonotype has only a few counts. The chain recombines TRBV12-3 or TRBV12-4 with TRBJ2-6; 8 nucleotides align to TRBD1. The V gene end was trimmed by 6 bases and the J gene end by 2 bases; junction bases not matched to a gene: 6. The CDR3 covers 16 residues. The CDR3 bases are TGTGCCAGCAGGACGACAGGGGCCCCTGGGGCCAACGTCCTGACTTTC. Protein product: CASRTTGAPGANVLTF.

This clonotype was counted only a few times. V is TRBV4-2 and J is TRBJ1-6; unclear D gene. The V end was cut by 0 bases, the J end by 9 bases, with 9 bases between. Germline assignment: CDR1 LGHNA and CDR2 YNFKEQ. The CDR3 loop spans 14 amino acids. CDR3 amino acids: CASSQDGRVSPLHF. The DNA for the CDR3 is TGTGCCAGCAGCCAAGACGGGAGGGTTTCACCCCTCCACTTT.